The following is a T cell receptor beta chain sequence with its context. CDR1 is SGHTA, CDR2 FQGNSA, per germline. CDR3 length: 13 residues. V lost 1 base to trimming and J lost 3 bases, with 6 bases between them. In the PCR, 60 Vbeta and 13 Jbeta primers were used. Profiling relied on immunoSEQ multiplex PCR, and the TCRdb table lists in-frame clones only, not all of them. In the table there are under 200,000 clones, under 80% of which are singletons. This sample is part of a study of cytomegalovirus exposure and HLA in healthy donors. The clonotype originates from a woman in her twenties or thirties in good health and CMV-seronegative. Sequencing was done on a sample of PBMCs. V is TRBV7-2 and J is TRBJ2-5; a weak D match, TRBD2 (5 bases). CDR3 amino acids: CASSLEAEETQYF. Here the CDR3 DNA reads TGTGCCAGCAGCTTAGAAGCGGAAGAGACCCAGTACTTC. Based on the CDR3 plus reference TRBV7-2 and TRBJ2-5, the full variable domain is GAGVSQSPSNKVTEKGKDVELRCDPISGHTALYWYRQSLGQGLEFLIYFQGNSAPDKSGLPSDRFSAERTGGSVSTLTIQRTQQEDSAVYLCASSLEAEETQYFGPGTRLLVL.